The source of this TCR beta chain is a study of blood T cell repertoires in COVID-19. Study at large: COVID-19 samples collected from the United States, Italy and Spain covered acute and convalescent phases. PBMCs, B-cell-depleted T cells, or T cells were the source of the cDNA or gDNA that made up the material.

The CDR3 sequence is 15 residues long. From germline, CDR1 is MNHNY and CDR2 SVGAGI (reference sequence). The germline V and J ends were trimmed by 7 bases and 9 bases, with 19 bases remaining between them. This clone has only a few counts. In the source study's methods: The authors estimated nucleated cell counts from reference gene primer amplification. Only in-frame clones appear in the TCRdb table, and some are missing; sequencing was by immunoSEQ multiplex PCR. For V, J and clone size, that table is used; D and trimming come from the DNA. The sample consists of more than 95,000 clones, 87% of them appearing once.

The sequence came from a man aged 45 to 65 in a cohort sampled during active COVID-19. The specimen was peripheral blood. This sequence joins TRBV6-6 and TRBJ1-6; TRBD1 might be the D (6 bases). This CDR3 reads CASTQGSGVSSPLHF. The CDR3 DNA reads as TGTGCCAGCACCCAAGGGTCAGGGGTGAGTTCACCCCTCCACTTT.